The TCR beta chain described here comes from a study of T cells in Graves' hyperthyroidism and ophthalmopathy. Findings and limits, study-wide: Ophthalmopathy and stable hyperthyroidism were separated by a 13 V-J model. Median prediction lead before ophthalmopathy onset was 6.5 months with the model.

With respect to this clonotype: Its antigen remains unidentified.

Researchers barred patients who had uncontrolled infection, other autoimmune disease, pregnancy or lactation. Thyroid ultrasound, orbital computed tomography, clinical symptoms, and serum thyroxine and TRAb underpinned diagnoses. TCR beta CDR3 sequences were amplified from RNA transcripts. In the first-round RT-PCR of the TCR CDR3, the HTBI primer set was used. TCRdb reprocessed the multiplex PCR reads with MiXCR, giving one entry per CDR3 protein. The repertoire holds about 300,000 distinct CDR3 sequences, with around 13% as singletons. The CDR3 has 12 residues. Germline CDR1 is SQVTM and CDR2 is ANQGSEA. Trimming left V 0 bases short and J 2 bases short, with 3 bases between.

The clonotype comes from a woman aged 40 to 50 with Graves' hyperthyroidism. The chain combines TRBV29-1 with TRBJ2-3; D uncertain. Sequenced input: blood. The CDR3 bases are TGCAGCGTTGAAGAGGTCACAGATACGCAGTATTTT. Its protein product is CSVEEVTDTQYF.